The rows below give T cell receptor beta chains drawn from one sample of a study of cytomegalovirus exposure and HLA in healthy donors. Only in-frame clones appear in the TCRdb table, and some are missing; sequencing was by immunoSEQ multiplex PCR. Of roughly 120,000 clones listed, about 76% were seen once; the top ten hold 30%. The sequencing input was PBMCs. Receptor source: a man aged 60 to 75 in good health and CMV-seropositive. CDR3s include the opening cysteine and the closing phenylalanine or tryptophan. D genes are given only for firm matches. Size is stated for part of the rows, as once, few or many counts, or as a class when the clone is expanded.

cdr3_aa cdr3_nt clone_size cdr3_length d_call j_call v_call
CASRPGEGNTEAFF TGTGCCAGCAGACCTGGGGAGGGAAACACTGAAGCTTTCTTT NA 14 NA TRBJ1-1 TRBV6-6
CASSLTRDNEQFF TGTGCCAGCTCACTTACACGGGACAATGAGCAGTTCTTC once 13 NA TRBJ2-1 TRBV18
CASSPGGGRDTYNEQFF TGCGCCAGCAGCCCGGGTGGCGGGAGGGACACCTACAATGAGCAGTTCTTC once 17 TRBD2 TRBJ2-1 TRBV4-1
CASSLTTSGLGEQYF TGTGCCAGCAGTCTAACGACTAGCGGCCTGGGAGAGCAGTACTTC NA 15 TRBD2 TRBJ2-7 TRBV6-6
CASSLVGDGGRGYGYTF TGTGCCAGCAGCTTAGTGGGCGATGGTGGAAGGGGCTATGGCTACACCTTC few 17 NA TRBJ1-2 TRBV11-2
CASSLGSSYNEQFF TGTGCCAGCTCACTGGGGAGCTCCTACAATGAGCAGTTCTTC NA 14 NA TRBJ2-1 TRBV18
CASSEALGGGQETQYF TGTGCCAGCAGTGAAGCGCTGGGGGGAGGCCAAGAGACCCAGTACTTC NA 16 NA TRBJ2-5 TRBV6-1
CASSPGLAGGSSTDTQYF TGTGCCAGCTCGCCAGGACTAGCGGGAGGTTCTAGCACAGATACGCAGTATTTT NA 18 TRBD2 TRBJ2-3 TRBV18
CASSLKQGNEKLFF TGTGCCAGCAGCTTGAAACAGGGTAATGAAAAACTGTTTTTT NA 14 NA TRBJ1-4 TRBV5-4
CASVPQGTWVTEAFF TGTGCCAGCGTTCCTCAGGGGACCTGGGTCACTGAAGCTTTCTTT once 15 NA TRBJ1-1 TRBV28
CASTGTPAGEQYF TGTGCCAGCACGGGGACGCCTGCGGGGGAGCAGTACTTC NA 13 NA TRBJ2-7 TRBV2
CAKNQPQHF TGTGCTAAAAATCAGCCCCAGCATTTT NA 9 NA TRBJ1-5 TRBV11-3
CSVEKLGAGRYEQYF TGCAGCGTTGAAAAACTGGGTGCAGGTCGCTACGAGCAGTACTTC NA 15 NA TRBJ2-7 TRBV29-1
CASSQDLRDTNYGYTF TGTGCCAGCAGCCAAGATCTCAGGGACACAAATTATGGCTACACCTTC NA 16 NA TRBJ1-2 TRBV4-2
CASSTGQLSQETQYF TGTGCCAGCTCAACGGGACAGCTATCCCAAGAGACCCAGTACTTC NA 15 TRBD1 TRBJ2-5 TRBV18
CASSFGRGLTEAFF TGTGCCAGCAGCTTTGGCAGGGGGCTCACTGAAGCTTTCTTT NA 14 TRBD1 TRBJ1-1 TRBV5-4
CASMPQINYGYTF TGTGCCAGCATGCCACAGATTAACTATGGCTACACCTTC NA 13 NA TRBJ1-2 TRBV6-1
CASGLGGNQPQHF TGTGCCAGCGGCCTGGGAGGCAATCAGCCCCAGCATTTT NA 13 NA TRBJ1-5 TRBV28
CASSRYGTGNEQYF TGTGCCAGCAGCCGATACGGGACAGGCAACGAGCAGTACTTC few 14 TRBD1 TRBJ2-7 TRBV28
CASSQGLAGRTYEQYF TGCGCCAGCAGCCAAGGACTAGCGGGACGAACCTACGAGCAGTACTTC NA 16 TRBD2 TRBJ2-7 TRBV4-1
CASSRIGGWNYGYTF TGTGCCAGCAGCCGAATAGGGGGATGGAACTATGGCTACACCTTC NA 15 NA TRBJ1-2 TRBV11-2
CASSFPGLGSEQFF TGTGCCAGCAGTTTTCCGGGACTAGGGAGTGAGCAGTTCTTC once 14 TRBD2 TRBJ2-1 TRBV11-2
CASSLTVYRVRYGYTF TGTGCCAGCAGTCTAACCGTCTACAGGGTCCGGTATGGCTACACCTTC few 16 NA TRBJ1-2 TRBV28
CASSYNEGVGTYEQYF TGTGCCAGCAGTTACAATGAAGGGGTGGGAACCTACGAGCAGTACTTC NA 16 NA TRBJ2-7 TRBV6-5
CASSAREGYGYTF TGTGCCAGCAGTGCTAGGGAGGGCTATGGCTACACCTTC NA 13 NA TRBJ1-2 TRBV6-1
CASSVVASSYNEQFF TGTGCCAGCAGTGTGGTCGCGAGCTCCTACAATGAGCAGTTCTTC few 15 NA TRBJ2-1 TRBV2
CASSLGRTEAFF TGTGCCAGCAGCCTAGGGAGGACTGAAGCTTTCTTT few 12 NA TRBJ1-1 TRBV5-6
CAWYGGQGGGYTF TGTGCCTGGTACGGTGGACAGGGTGGGGGCTACACCTTC NA 13 TRBD1 TRBJ1-2 TRBV30
CSVEERGTGTNYGYTF TGCAGCGTTGAAGAAAGAGGGACAGGGACTAACTATGGCTACACCTTC NA 16 TRBD1 TRBJ1-2 TRBV29-1
CATSNKGLATDTQYF TGTGCCACCAGCAATAAAGGACTAGCCACAGATACGCAGTATTTT few 15 TRBD2 TRBJ2-3 TRBV15
CASSSGGYYGYTF TGTGCCAGCAGCTCAGGAGGGTACTATGGCTACACCTTC NA 13 NA TRBJ1-2 TRBV5-4
CASSPQGPYTSNYGYTF TGTGCCAGCTCACCTCAGGGCCCCTATACTTCTAACTATGGCTACACCTTC NA 17 NA TRBJ1-2 TRBV18
CASSVGQGGQPQHF TGTGCCAGCAGCGTGGGACAGGGGGGGCAGCCCCAGCATTTT NA 14 TRBD1 TRBJ1-5 TRBV5-6
CSVAAGRGANGLTF TGCAGCGTTGCCGCGGGACGGGGGGCCAACGGCCTGACTTTC NA 14 NA TRBJ2-6 TRBV29-1
CASSLGGHRGETQYF TGTGCCAGCAGCTTAGGCGGCCATAGAGGAGAGACCCAGTACTTC NA 15 NA TRBJ2-5 TRBV7-8
CSSSFDRDATNEKLFF TGTTCCAGCAGCTTTGACAGGGACGCAACTAATGAAAAACTGTTTTTT NA 16 TRBD1 TRBJ1-4 TRBV7-9
CASITRGGLSSYEQYF TGTGCCAGCATCACCCGAGGGGGTTTGAGCTCCTACGAGCAGTACTTC NA 16 NA TRBJ2-7 TRBV28
CASCASPDTQYF TGTGCCAGCTGTGCTAGTCCAGATACGCAGTATTTT once 12 NA TRBJ2-3 TRBV18
CASSLAGLAGSYEQYF TGTGCCAGCAGCTTGGCCGGACTAGCGGGATCCTACGAGCAGTACTTC NA 16 TRBD2 TRBJ2-7 TRBV5-6
CASILNTEAFF TGTGCCAGCATATTGAACACTGAAGCTTTCTTT NA 11 NA TRBJ1-1 TRBV6-1
CASSDSGGVGYTF TGTGCCAGCAGTGATTCAGGCGGGGTTGGCTACACCTTC once 13 NA TRBJ1-2 TRBV14
CAWSMSGDGQYF TGTGCCTGGAGCATGTCAGGGGACGGGCAGTACTTC NA 12 NA TRBJ2-7 TRBV30
CASSSTGKETQYF TGCGCCAGCAGCTCGACAGGGAAAGAGACCCAGTACTTC NA 13 TRBD1 TRBJ2-5 TRBV5-1
CASSQAPTSGRENTQYF TGCGCCAGCAGCCAGGCACCTACTAGCGGGAGGGAAAATACGCAGTATTTT NA 17 TRBD2 TRBJ2-3 TRBV4-1
CATRPDRGGYGYTF TGTGCCACCAGGCCTGACAGGGGGGGGTATGGCTACACCTTC NA 14 TRBD1 TRBJ1-2 TRBV15
CASSIDRGFHQPQHF TGTGCCAGTAGTATTGACAGGGGGTTCCATCAGCCCCAGCATTTT NA 15 TRBD1 TRBJ1-5 TRBV19
CASSYNPLQPQHF TGTGCCAGCAGTTACAATCCCCTTCAGCCCCAGCATTTT few 13 NA TRBJ1-5 TRBV6-5
CASSVAGLAGDRQYF TGCGCCAGCAGCGTGGCGGGACTAGCCGGGGATCGGCAGTACTTC NA 15 TRBD2 TRBJ2-7 TRBV5-1
CASSLAVSGLNTEAFF TGTGCCAGCAGCTTGGCCGTGTCAGGTTTGAACACTGAAGCTTTCTTT few 16 NA TRBJ1-1 TRBV5-4
CASSRTGGVSYGYTF TGCGCCAGCAGCCGTACAGGGGGCGTTAGCTATGGCTACACCTTC NA 15 TRBD1 TRBJ1-2 TRBV5-1
CASMRPAAGGSEQYF TGTGCCAGCATGCGTCCCGCGGCCGGGGGGAGCGAGCAGTACTTC NA 15 TRBD2 TRBJ2-7 TRBV28
CASRRTGDTEAFF TGCGCCAGCAGGAGGACAGGGGACACTGAAGCTTTCTTT NA 13 TRBD1 TRBJ1-1 TRBV5-1
CASSVAAGGPSEQFF TGTGCCAGCAGCGTAGCGGCGGGAGGGCCTAGTGAGCAGTTCTTC NA 15 TRBD2 TRBJ2-1 TRBV9
CATSRGLSADTQYF TGTGCCACCAGCAGGGGCCTATCGGCAGATACGCAGTATTTT NA 14 NA TRBJ2-3 TRBV15
CASSPWSRETQYF TGTGCCAGCTCACCCTGGTCTAGGGAGACCCAGTACTTC NA 13 NA TRBJ2-5 TRBV18